The rows below give T cell receptor beta chains drawn from one sample of a study of blood T cell repertoires in COVID-19. Generated by immunoSEQ multiplex PCR, the TCRdb table keeps only in-frame clones and is missing some. The sample includes 90,000 to 100,000 clones, roughly 84% of them seen just once. The sequenced sample consisted of peripheral blood. These receptors all come from a man between 65 and 85 years old with active or convalescent COVID-19. Both conserved end residues are part of each CDR3. D genes are given only for firm matches. Expanded clones are given a class, and other clones once, few, many or no size at all.

-	TRBV20-1	TRBJ1-2	-	TGCAGTGCTAGCGGGAATGGCTACACCTTC	CSASGNGYTF
-	TRBV28	TRBJ1-2	-	TGTGCCAGCAAGGTGGCAGGGAACTATGGCTACACCTTC	CASKVAGNYGYTF
-	TRBV6-1	TRBJ2-6	-	TGTGCCAGCAGTGAACAGATCACTGGGGCCAACGTCCTGACTTTC	CASSEQITGANVLTF
-	TRBV10-3	TRBJ2-3	-	TGTGCCATCAGTGATTCCGGGGTAGGCACAGATACGCAGTATTTT	CAISDSGVGTDTQYF
TRBD1	TRBV5-4	TRBJ1-3	-	TGTGCCAGCAGCCTGACAGGGTCTGGAAACACCATATATTTT	CASSLTGSGNTIYF
-	TRBV3-1/TRBV3-2	TRBJ1-6	-	TGTGCCAGCAGCCTATCGGGAATTTCACCCCTCCACTTT	CASSLSGISPLHF
TRBD1	TRBV24-1	TRBJ1-2	few	TGTGCCACCAGTGCCCCAGATCCCACCGGGACAGGGGATGGCTACACCTTC	CATSAPDPTGTGDGYTF
-	TRBV9	TRBJ2-2	few	TGTGCCAGCTCGCCCGGGTTGTTCACCGGGGAGCTGTTTTTT	CASSPGLFTGELFF
-	TRBV28	TRBJ1-5	-	TGTGCCAGCCGTCTCGGGGGGGGCAATCAGCCCCAGCATTTT	CASRLGGGNQPQHF
-	TRBV10-1	TRBJ1-5	-	TGCGCCAGCAGTGAGGTGGCACTAAATCAGCCCCAGCATTTT	CASSEVALNQPQHF
-	TRBV18	TRBJ1-4	-	TGTGCCAGCTCACCGGGGGCAGGGGCTAATGAAAAACTGTTTTTT	CASSPGAGANEKLFF
-	TRBV21-1	TRBJ1-1	-	TGTGCCAGCAGCAAAGGGACTGGGGTCACGATCGAACCCATGGGGATCATGAACACTGAAGCTTTCTTT	CASSKGTGVTIEPMGIMNTEAFF
-	TRBV29-1	TRBJ1-4	few	TGCAGCGTGTATCGGAATGAAAAACTGTTTTTT	CSVYRNEKLFF
TRBD1	TRBV3-1/TRBV3-2	TRBJ1-1	-	TGTGCCAGCAGCCATGGGACAGCGAACACTGAAGCTTTCTTT	CASSHGTANTEAFF
TRBD1	TRBV5-1	TRBJ2-2	-	TGCGCCAGCAGCCCACAGGGGGCGGGTAACACCGGGGAGCTGTTTTTT	CASSPQGAGNTGELFF